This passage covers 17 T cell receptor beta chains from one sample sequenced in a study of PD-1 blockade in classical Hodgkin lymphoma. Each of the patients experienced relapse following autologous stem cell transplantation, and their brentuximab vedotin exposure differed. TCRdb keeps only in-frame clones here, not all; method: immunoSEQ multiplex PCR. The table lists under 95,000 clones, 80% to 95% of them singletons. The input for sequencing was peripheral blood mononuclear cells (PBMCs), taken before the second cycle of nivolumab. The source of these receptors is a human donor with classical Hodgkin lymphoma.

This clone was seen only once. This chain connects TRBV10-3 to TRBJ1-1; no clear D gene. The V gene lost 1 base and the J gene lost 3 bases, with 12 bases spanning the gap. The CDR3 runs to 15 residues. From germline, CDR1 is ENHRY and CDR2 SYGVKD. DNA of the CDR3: TGTGCCATCAGTGAGTTAACCAGCTCGGACACTGAAGCTTTCTTT. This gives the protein CAISELTSSDTEAFF.

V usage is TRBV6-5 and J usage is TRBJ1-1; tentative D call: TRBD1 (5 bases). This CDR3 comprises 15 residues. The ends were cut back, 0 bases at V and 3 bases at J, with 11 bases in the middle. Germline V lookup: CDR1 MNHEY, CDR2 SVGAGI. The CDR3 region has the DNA TGTGCCAGCAGTTACTCAAGGGGTCGGGACACTGAAGCTTTCTTT. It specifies CASSYSRGRDTEAFF.

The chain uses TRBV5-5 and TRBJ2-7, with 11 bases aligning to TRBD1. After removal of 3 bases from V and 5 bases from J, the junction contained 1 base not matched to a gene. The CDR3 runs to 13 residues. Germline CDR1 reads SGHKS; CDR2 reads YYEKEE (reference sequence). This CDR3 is CASSWDRGNEQYF. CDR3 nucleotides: TGTGCCAGCAGCTGGGACAGGGGGAACGAGCAGTACTTC.

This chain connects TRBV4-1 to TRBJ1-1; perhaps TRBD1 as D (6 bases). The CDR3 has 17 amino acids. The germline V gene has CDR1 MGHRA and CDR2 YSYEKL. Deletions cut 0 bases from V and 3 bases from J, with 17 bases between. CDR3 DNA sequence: TGCGCCAGCAGCCAAGACCAACCCGGGACATTAGACACTGAAGCTTTCTTT. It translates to CASSQDQPGTLDTEAFF.

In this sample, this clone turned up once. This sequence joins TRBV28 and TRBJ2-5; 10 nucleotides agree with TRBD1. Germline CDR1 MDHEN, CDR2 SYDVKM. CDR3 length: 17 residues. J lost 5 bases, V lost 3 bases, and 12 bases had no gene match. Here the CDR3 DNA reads TGTGCCAGCAGTTTCCGACCCTGGACAGGGGGATCGGAGACCCAGTACTTC. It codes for CASSFRPWTGGSETQYF.

The CDR3 protein is CASSLGQVSYEQYF. The CDR3 coding sequence is TGCGCCAGCAGCCTGGGACAGGTCTCCTACGAGCAGTACTTC. V gene TRBV5-1 combines with J gene TRBJ2-7; 8 bases are a match to TRBD1. The germline gives CDR1 SGHRS, CDR2 YFSETQ. V lost 4 bases and J lost 0; bases outside the gene matches: 3. CDR3 length: 14 residues.

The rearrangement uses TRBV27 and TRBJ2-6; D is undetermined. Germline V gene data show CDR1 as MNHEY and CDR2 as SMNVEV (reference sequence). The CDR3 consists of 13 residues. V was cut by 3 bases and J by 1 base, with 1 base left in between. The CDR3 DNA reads TGTGCCAGCAGTTTTTCTGGGGCCAACGTCCTGACTTTC. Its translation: CASSFSGANVLTF.

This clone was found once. In nucleotides, the CDR3 is TGTGCCAGTAGTATGGGGGACTACAGCTCCTACAATGAGCAGTTCTTC. Its protein product is CASSMGDYSSYNEQFF. This chain connects TRBV19 to TRBJ2-1; the match to TRBD2 covers 7 bases. Germline CDR1 reads LNHDA; CDR2 reads SQIVND (reference sequence). J was trimmed by 0 bases and V by 3 bases; bases with no gene match: 5. The CDR3 has 16 amino acids. Full variable domain (outside the CDR3, taken from reference TRBV19 and TRBJ2-1): DGGITQSPKYLFRKEGQNVTLSCEQNLNHDAMYWYRQDPGQGLRLIYYSQIVNDFQKGDIAEGYSVSREKKESFPLTVTSAQKNPTAFYLCASSMGDYSSYNEQFFGPGTRLTVL.

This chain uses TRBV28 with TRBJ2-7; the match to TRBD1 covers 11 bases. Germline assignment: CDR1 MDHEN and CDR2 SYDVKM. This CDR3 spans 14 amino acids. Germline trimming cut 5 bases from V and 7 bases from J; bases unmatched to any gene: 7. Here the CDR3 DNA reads TGTGCCAGCAGTGCCGGGACAGGGGGAGGTGAGCAGTACTTC. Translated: CASSAGTGGGEQYF.

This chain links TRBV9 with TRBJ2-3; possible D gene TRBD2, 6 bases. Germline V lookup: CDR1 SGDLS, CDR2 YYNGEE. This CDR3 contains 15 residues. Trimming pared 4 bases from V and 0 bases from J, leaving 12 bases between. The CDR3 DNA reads TGTGCCAGCAGCCAGGCGGGACTTAGCACAGATACGCAGTATTTT. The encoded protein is CASSQAGLSTDTQYF. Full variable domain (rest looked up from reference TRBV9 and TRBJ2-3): DSGVTQTPKHLITATGQRVTLRCSPRSGDLSVYWYQQSLDQGLQFLIQYYNGEERAKGNILERFSAQQFPDLHSELNLSSLELGDSALYFCASSQAGLSTDTQYFGPGTRLTVL.

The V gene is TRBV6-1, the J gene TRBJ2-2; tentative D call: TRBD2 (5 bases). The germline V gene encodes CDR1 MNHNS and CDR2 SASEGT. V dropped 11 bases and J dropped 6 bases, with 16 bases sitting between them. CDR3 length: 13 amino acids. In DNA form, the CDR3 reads TGTGCCTGCCCGGGGTCTTATCCCGGGGAGCTGTTTTTT. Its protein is CACPGSYPGELFF.

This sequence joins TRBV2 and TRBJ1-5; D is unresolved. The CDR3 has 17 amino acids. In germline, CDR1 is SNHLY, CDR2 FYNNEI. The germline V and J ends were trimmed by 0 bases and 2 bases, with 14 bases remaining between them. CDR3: CASSEAVWLSGNQPQHF. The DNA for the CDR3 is TGTGCCAGCAGTGAAGCTGTATGGCTCAGTGGCAATCAGCCCCAGCATTTT.

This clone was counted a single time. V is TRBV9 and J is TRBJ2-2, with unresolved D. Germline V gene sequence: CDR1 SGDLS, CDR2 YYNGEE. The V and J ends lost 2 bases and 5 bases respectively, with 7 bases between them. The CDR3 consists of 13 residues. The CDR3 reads CASSVGITGELFF. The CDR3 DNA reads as TGTGCCAGCAGCGTGGGAATTACCGGGGAGCTGTTTTTT.

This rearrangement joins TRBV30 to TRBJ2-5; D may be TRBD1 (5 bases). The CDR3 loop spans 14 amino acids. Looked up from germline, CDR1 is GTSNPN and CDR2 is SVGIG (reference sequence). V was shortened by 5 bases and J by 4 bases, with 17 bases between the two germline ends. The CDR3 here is CAWGWGRVGETQYF. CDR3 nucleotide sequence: TGTGCCTGGGGTTGGGGCAGGGTGGGAGAGACCCAGTACTTC.

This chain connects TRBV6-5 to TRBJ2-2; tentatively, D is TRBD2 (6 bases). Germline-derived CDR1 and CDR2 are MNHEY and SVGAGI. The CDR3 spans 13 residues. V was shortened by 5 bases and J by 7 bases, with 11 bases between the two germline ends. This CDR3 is CASSRRAGGELFF. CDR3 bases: TGTGCCAGCAGTCGGAGGGCAGGCGGGGAGCTGTTTTTT.

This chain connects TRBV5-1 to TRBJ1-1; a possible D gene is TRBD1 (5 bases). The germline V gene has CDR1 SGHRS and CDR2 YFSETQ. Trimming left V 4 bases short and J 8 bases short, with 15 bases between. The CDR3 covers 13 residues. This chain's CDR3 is CASSVSGGVEAFF. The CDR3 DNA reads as TGCGCCAGCAGCGTTTCTGGGGGTGTCGAAGCTTTCTTT.

CDR3 in amino acids: CASTGTGEKLFF. CDR3 in DNA: TGTGCCAGCACCGGGACAGGGGAAAAACTGTTTTTT. This chain uses TRBV28 with TRBJ1-4; 9 bases agree with TRBD1. The CDR3 is 12 amino acids. CDR1 and CDR2 from the germline V gene are MDHEN and SYDVKM. Losses at the gene ends were 7 bases for V and 8 bases for J; bases not matched to a gene: 2.